The 3 T cell receptor beta chains below all came from one sample that was sequenced in a study of beta chain features in type 1 diabetes. No cognate antigen is known for these TCRs. Every bit of the isolated RNA underwent reverse transcription, so sequencing read expressed TCRB transcripts. Using immunoSEQ multiplex PCR, the repertoire was profiled, and TCRdb retains in-frame clones only, with some absent. The data contain just under 150,000 clones, 10% to 15% of them singletons. General study findings and limits: Shortening of TCRB CDR3s, moderate but significant, appeared in all four CD4+ subsets of Type 1 diabetes patients.

The sample was central memory CD4+ T cells from blood. All receptors come from a man younger than 30 with type 1 diabetes.

In this sample, this clone turned up a few times. The rearrangement joins TRBV4-1 to TRBJ2-5; perhaps TRBD2 as D (5 bases). V shed 1 base and J shed 0 bases, with 6 bases lying between them. Germline CDR1 and CDR2: MGHRA and YSYEKL. The CDR3 sequence is 14 residues long. The CDR3: CASSQGTYQETQYF. CDR3 DNA sequence: TGCGCCAGCAGCCAAGGGACTTACCAAGAGACCCAGTACTTC.

This clone was recorded a few times. The gene calls are TRBV18 and TRBJ1-4; D is perhaps TRBD1 (5 bases). CDR1 is KGHSH and CDR2 is LQKENI in the germline V gene. The CDR3 spans 14 residues. V lost 2 bases, J lost 7 bases, and 11 bases lay in between. CDR3 DNA sequence: TGTGCCAGCTCACCAGCAGGGAGCGGTGAAAAACTGTTTTTT. It specifies CASSPAGSGEKLFF.

This clone came up a few times. For the CDR3, the DNA is TGTGCCAGCAGCCCAATCAGGGAAGGCGAGCAGTACTTC. Translated: CASSPIREGEQYF. The genes are TRBV7-3 and TRBJ2-7; possibly TRBD1 for D (5 bases). Germline CDR1 and CDR2: SGHTA and FQGTGA. Between the trimmed V and J ends, which lost 5 bases and 6 bases, there was a span of 14 bases. The CDR3 consists of 13 residues.